This is a list of T cell receptor beta chains from one sample in a study of cytomegalovirus exposure and HLA in healthy donors. Clones were read by immunoSEQ multiplex PCR, and TCRdb kept only the in-frame ones, dropping some. The table shows about 180,000 clones, with about 83% occurring only once. The specimen sequenced was PBMCs. All receptors derive from a woman aged 25 to 39 in good health and CMV-seronegative. The CDR3 runs from the conserved cysteine through the conserved F or W. The order of the fields is D gene, clone size, J gene, CDR3 length, V gene, CDR3 DNA, CDR3 protein. The D gene is left open where the match is weak. Clone size is not always given. Where it is, it says once, few, many or a class for expanded clones.

d_call: TRBD1; clone_size: .; j_call: TRBJ1-1; cdr3_length: 13; v_call: TRBV6-1; cdr3_nt: TGTGCCAGCAGTGCGGTCCAGGGGGTGTGGGCTTTCTTT; cdr3_aa: CASSAVQGVWAFF
d_call: .; clone_size: .; j_call: TRBJ2-7; cdr3_length: 13; v_call: TRBV15; cdr3_nt: TGTGCCACCGCACAGGGATACCTTTACGAGCAGTACTTC; cdr3_aa: CATAQGYLYEQYF
d_call: .; clone_size: .; j_call: TRBJ2-7; cdr3_length: 14; v_call: TRBV11-2; cdr3_nt: TGTGCCAGCAGCTTGACCCGGGACTCCTACGAGCAGTACTTC; cdr3_aa: CASSLTRDSYEQYF
d_call: .; clone_size: .; j_call: TRBJ2-5; cdr3_length: 13; v_call: TRBV2; cdr3_nt: TGTGCCAGCTCCTTCGTACAGGGAGAGACCCAGTACTTC; cdr3_aa: CASSFVQGETQYF
d_call: TRBD1; clone_size: once; j_call: TRBJ1-2; cdr3_length: 13; v_call: TRBV30; cdr3_nt: TGTGCCGTCCCCCCCTGGACAGGGGGAGGCTACACCTTC; cdr3_aa: CAVPPWTGGGYTF
d_call: .; clone_size: .; j_call: TRBJ2-1; cdr3_length: 13; v_call: TRBV27; cdr3_nt: TGTGCCAGCAGTTTAGGACTGGACAATGAGCAGTTCTTC; cdr3_aa: CASSLGLDNEQFF
d_call: TRBD1; clone_size: .; j_call: TRBJ1-2; cdr3_length: 15; v_call: TRBV18; cdr3_nt: TGTGCCAGCTCACCCGAAGGACAGGGGGCTTTTGGCTACACCTTC; cdr3_aa: CASSPEGQGAFGYTF
d_call: .; clone_size: .; j_call: TRBJ1-1; cdr3_length: 15; v_call: TRBV5-1; cdr3_nt: TGCGCCAGCAGCTTGGGGTGGCGGTCGAGCACTGAAGCTTTCTTT; cdr3_aa: CASSLGWRSSTEAFF
d_call: TRBD1; clone_size: .; j_call: TRBJ1-1; cdr3_length: 13; v_call: TRBV27; cdr3_nt: TGTGCCAGCAGTCCCGACAGGGTCGCTGAAGCTTTCTTT; cdr3_aa: CASSPDRVAEAFF
d_call: TRBD1; clone_size: once; j_call: TRBJ2-6; cdr3_length: 14; v_call: TRBV6-5; cdr3_nt: TGTGCCAGCACCGGGACAGCTGGGGCCAACGTCCTGACTTTC; cdr3_aa: CASTGTAGANVLTF
d_call: .; clone_size: .; j_call: TRBJ1-1; cdr3_length: 13; v_call: TRBV18; cdr3_nt: TGTGCCAGCTCACCCGGGGTTTATGGAGAAGCTTTCTTT; cdr3_aa: CASSPGVYGEAFF
d_call: .; clone_size: .; j_call: TRBJ1-2; cdr3_length: 16; v_call: TRBV19; cdr3_nt: TGTGCCAGTAGTATTAGAGTTTGGGACTCCATATATGGCTACACCTTC; cdr3_aa: CASSIRVWDSIYGYTF
d_call: .; clone_size: few; j_call: TRBJ1-2; cdr3_length: 11; v_call: TRBV6-1; cdr3_nt: TGTGCCAGCGGGCCGCCCTATGGCTACACCTTC; cdr3_aa: CASGPPYGYTF
d_call: TRBD1; clone_size: .; j_call: TRBJ1-4; cdr3_length: 15; v_call: TRBV9; cdr3_nt: TGTGCCAGCAGCTTTTCGGGACAGGGGGGAGAAAAACTGTTTTTT; cdr3_aa: CASSFSGQGGEKLFF
d_call: .; clone_size: .; j_call: TRBJ1-2; cdr3_length: 13; v_call: TRBV6-5; cdr3_nt: TGTGCCAGCAGAAGTGGGGGGGGGAATGGCTACACCTTC; cdr3_aa: CASRSGGGNGYTF
d_call: TRBD2; clone_size: .; j_call: TRBJ2-1; cdr3_length: 13; v_call: TRBV9; cdr3_nt: TGTGCCAGCGGGGGAGGGTCCATTAATGAGCAGTTCTTC; cdr3_aa: CASGGGSINEQFF
d_call: TRBD1; clone_size: .; j_call: TRBJ1-1; cdr3_length: 13; v_call: TRBV5-6; cdr3_nt: TGTGCCAGCAGCGGAGGGACAGGGACTGAAGCTTTCTTT; cdr3_aa: CASSGGTGTEAFF